Listed here are 2 T cell receptor beta chains from one sample, sequenced in a study of blood T cells in healthy people across ages. Primers used in a second PCR of roughly 7 to 12 cycles were a sample-barcoded 5' primer and a J-beta primer mix. TCRdb reanalysed the 5' RACE reads using MiXCR and keeps one entry per CDR3 protein. The sample yields roughly 800,000 distinct CDR3 sequences, around a quarter seen once. A further study also used this sample, focusing on T cells of mothers and their children.

What was sequenced was blood. The receptors stem from a boy aged 5 to 17 in good health.

For this clonotype: At one boundary the junction diverges from the germline segment, which might be a read error. The chain uses TRBV4-2 and TRBJ2-7, with 9 bases identical to TRBD1. The CDR3 loop spans 15 amino acids. CDR1 and CDR2 (germline): LGHNA, YNFKEQ. The DNA of the CDR3 is TGTGCCAGCAGCCAAGGGGACAGGGAGACCTACGAGCACTACTTC. Its translation: CASSQGDRETYEHYF.

This clonotype was counted once. The J gene is TRBJ1-4, the V gene TRBV27; no reliable D call. CDR3 length: 14 amino acids. Germline V gives CDR1 MNHEY, CDR2 SMNVEV (reference sequence). With 6 bases removed from V and 3 bases from J, the gap between germline ends came to 11 bases. The CDR3 coding sequence is TGTGCCAGCAGCTCTGGGAGGGCTAATGAAAAACTGTTTTTT. This codes for CASSSGRANEKLFF.